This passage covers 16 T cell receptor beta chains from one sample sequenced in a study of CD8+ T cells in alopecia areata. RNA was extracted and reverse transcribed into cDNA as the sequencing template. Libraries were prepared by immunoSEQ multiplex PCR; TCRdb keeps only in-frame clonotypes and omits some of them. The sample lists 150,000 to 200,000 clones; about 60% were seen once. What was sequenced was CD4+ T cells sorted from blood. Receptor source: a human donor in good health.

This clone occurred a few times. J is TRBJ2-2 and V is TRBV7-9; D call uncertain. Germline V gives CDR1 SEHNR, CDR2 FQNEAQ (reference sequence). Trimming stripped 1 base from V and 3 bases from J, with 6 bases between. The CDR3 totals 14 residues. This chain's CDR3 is CASSLEKHTGELFF. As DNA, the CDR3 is TGTGCCAGCAGCTTAGAGAAGCACACCGGGGAGCTGTTTTTT.

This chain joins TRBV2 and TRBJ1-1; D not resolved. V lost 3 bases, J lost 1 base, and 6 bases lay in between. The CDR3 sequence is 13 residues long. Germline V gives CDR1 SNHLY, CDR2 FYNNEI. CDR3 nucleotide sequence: TGTGCCAGCAGTGAGCCCTGGAACACTGAAGCTTTCTTT. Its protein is CASSEPWNTEAFF. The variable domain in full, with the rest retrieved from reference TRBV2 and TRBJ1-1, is EPEVTQTPSHQVTQMGQEVILRCVPISNHLYFYWYRQILGQKVEFLVSFYNNEISEKSEIFDDQFSVERPDGSNFTLKIRSTKLEDSAMYFCASSEPWNTEAFFGQGTRLTVV.

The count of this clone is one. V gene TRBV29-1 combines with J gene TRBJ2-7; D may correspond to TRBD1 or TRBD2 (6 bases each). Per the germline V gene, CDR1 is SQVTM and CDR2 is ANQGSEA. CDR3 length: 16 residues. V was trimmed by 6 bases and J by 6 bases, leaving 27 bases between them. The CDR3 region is CSVWGTTRGKGGEQYF. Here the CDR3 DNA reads TGCAGCGTGTGGGGCACCACGAGGGGGAAGGGAGGCGAGCAGTACTTC.

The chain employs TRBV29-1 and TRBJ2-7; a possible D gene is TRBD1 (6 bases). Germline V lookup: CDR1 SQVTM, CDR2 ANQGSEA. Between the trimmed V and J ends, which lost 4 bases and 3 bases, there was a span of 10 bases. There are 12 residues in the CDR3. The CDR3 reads CSVARGGYEQYF. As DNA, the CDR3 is TGCAGCGTTGCTAGAGGGGGCTACGAGCAGTACTTC.

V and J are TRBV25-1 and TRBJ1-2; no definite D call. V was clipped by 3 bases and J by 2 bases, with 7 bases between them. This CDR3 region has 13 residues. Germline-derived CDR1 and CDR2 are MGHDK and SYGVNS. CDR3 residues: CASSDYRNYGYTF. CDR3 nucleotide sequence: TGTGCCAGCAGTGATTATAGGAACTATGGCTACACCTTC.

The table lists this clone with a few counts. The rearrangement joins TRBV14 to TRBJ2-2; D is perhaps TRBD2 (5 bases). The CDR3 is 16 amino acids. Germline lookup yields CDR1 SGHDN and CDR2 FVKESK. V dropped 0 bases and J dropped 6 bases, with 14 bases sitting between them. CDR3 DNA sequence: TGTGCCAGCAGCCAAGAGGGTTGGAGGAGAGCCGGGGAGCTGTTTTTT. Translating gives CASSQEGWRRAGELFF.

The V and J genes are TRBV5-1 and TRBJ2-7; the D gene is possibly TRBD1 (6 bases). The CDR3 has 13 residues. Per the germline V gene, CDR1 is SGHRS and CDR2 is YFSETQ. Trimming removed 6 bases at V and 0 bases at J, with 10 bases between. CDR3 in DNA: TGCGCCAGCACCAAGGACAGCTCCTACGAGCAGTACTTC. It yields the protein CASTKDSSYEQYF.

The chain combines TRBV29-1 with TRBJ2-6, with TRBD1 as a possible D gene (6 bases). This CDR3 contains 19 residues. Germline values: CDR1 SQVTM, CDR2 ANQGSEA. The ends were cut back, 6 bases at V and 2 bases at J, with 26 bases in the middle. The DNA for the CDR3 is TGCAGCGTGGGTAGCATAACAGGGTTCGGTGCAACTGGGGCCAACGTCCTGACTTTC. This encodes CSVGSITGFGATGANVLTF.

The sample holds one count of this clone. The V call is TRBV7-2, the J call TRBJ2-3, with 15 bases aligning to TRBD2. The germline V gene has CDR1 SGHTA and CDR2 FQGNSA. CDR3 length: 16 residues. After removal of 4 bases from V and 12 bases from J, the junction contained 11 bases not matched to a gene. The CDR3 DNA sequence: TGTGCCAGCAGCTCAGGGGGACTAGCGGGAGGAACGACACAGTATTTT. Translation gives CASSSGGLAGGTTQYF. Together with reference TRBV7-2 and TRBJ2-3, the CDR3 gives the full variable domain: GAGVSQSPSNKVTEKGKDVELRCDPISGHTALYWYRQSLGQGLEFLIYFQGNSAPDKSGLPSDRFSAERTGGSVSTLTIQRTQQEDSAVYLCASSSGGLAGGTTQYFGPGTRLTVL.

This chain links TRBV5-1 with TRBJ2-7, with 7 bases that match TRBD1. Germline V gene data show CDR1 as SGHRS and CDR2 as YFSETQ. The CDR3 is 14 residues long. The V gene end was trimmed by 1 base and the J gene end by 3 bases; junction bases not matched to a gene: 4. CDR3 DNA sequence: TGCGCCAGCAGCTTGAACGCAGGGGGCTACGAGCAGTACTTC. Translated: CASSLNAGGYEQYF.

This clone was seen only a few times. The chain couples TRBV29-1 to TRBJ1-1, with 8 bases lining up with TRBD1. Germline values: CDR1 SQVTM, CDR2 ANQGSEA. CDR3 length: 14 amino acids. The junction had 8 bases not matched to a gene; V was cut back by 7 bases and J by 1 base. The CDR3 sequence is CSAWRTGRNTEAFF. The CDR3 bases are TGCAGCGCCTGGCGGACAGGGCGGAACACTGAAGCTTTCTTT.

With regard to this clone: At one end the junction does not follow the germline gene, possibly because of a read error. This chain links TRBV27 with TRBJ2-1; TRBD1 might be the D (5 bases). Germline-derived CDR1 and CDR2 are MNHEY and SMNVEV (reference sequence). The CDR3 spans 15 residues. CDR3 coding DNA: TGTGCCAGCAGTATCAGGGTTAGCTCCCACAATGAGCAGTTCTTC. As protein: CASSIRVSSHNEQFF.

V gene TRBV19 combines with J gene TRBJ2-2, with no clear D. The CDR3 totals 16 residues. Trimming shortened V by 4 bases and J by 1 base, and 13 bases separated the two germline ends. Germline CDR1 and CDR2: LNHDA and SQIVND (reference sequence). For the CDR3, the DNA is TGTGCCAGTAGTAAGATCCCCTTGGGGAACACCGGGGAGCTGTTTTTT. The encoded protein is CASSKIPLGNTGELFF.

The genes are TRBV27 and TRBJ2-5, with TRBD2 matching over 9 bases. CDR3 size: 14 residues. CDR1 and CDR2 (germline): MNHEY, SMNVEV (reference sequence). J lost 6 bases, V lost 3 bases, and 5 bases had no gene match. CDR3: CASSFEAGGQTQYF. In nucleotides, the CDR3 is TGTGCCAGCAGTTTCGAAGCGGGGGGCCAGACCCAGTACTTC.

CDR3 sequence: CASSLGPEKQFF. As DNA, the CDR3 is TGTGCCAGCAGCTTGGGTCCCGAAAAGCAGTTCTTC. The chain joins TRBV5-4 to TRBJ2-1; no clear D. CDR1 and CDR2 (germline): SGHNT, YYREEE (reference sequence). This CDR3 has 12 residues. Trimming stripped 0 bases from V and 11 bases from J, with 9 bases between.

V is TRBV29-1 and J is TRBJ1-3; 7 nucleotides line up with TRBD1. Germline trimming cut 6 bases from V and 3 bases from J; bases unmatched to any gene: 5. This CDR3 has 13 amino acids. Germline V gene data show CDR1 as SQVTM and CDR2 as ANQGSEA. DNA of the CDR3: TGCAGCGTGAACAGGGGAGGTGGAAACACCATATATTTT. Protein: CSVNRGGGNTIYF.